The 13 T cell receptor beta chains listed next were all sequenced from one sample in a study of response to subunit inactivated influenza vaccine. One entry per CDR3 protein results from TCRdb running MiXCR on the RT-PCR reads. The sample records a few hundred thousand distinct CDR3 sequences, approximately 23% being singletons. Sequenced material: PBMCs from blood, taken about 19 months after vaccination. The receptors were sampled from a man aged 50 to 69 who received an inactivated influenza vaccine.

The chain recombines TRBV7-9 with TRBJ2-5; D gene unclear. CDR1 is SEHNR, CDR2 FQNEAQ, per germline (reference sequence). Trimming cost V 2 bases and J 0 bases, with 13 bases left between them. The CDR3 sequence is 16 residues long. CDR3 region: CASSLFGPRYQETQYF. The DNA for the CDR3 is TGTGCCAGCAGCTTATTCGGGCCCAGGTACCAAGAGACCCAGTACTTC.

The chain employs TRBV6-5 and TRBJ2-7, with D possibly matching TRBD2 (7 bases). Germline values: CDR1 MNHEY, CDR2 SVGAGI. The V gene lost 2 bases and the J gene lost 4 bases, with 15 bases spanning the gap. The CDR3 has 15 amino acids. CDR3 in amino acids: CASSYGRGRAYEQYF. DNA of the CDR3: TGTGCCAGCAGTTACGGTAGGGGGAGGGCTTACGAGCAGTACTTC.

The chain uses TRBV3-1 and TRBJ2-5, with 7 bases identical to TRBD1. The CDR3 spans 15 residues. With V trimmed by 3 bases and J by 5 bases, 9 bases remained unmatched. The germline CDR1 and CDR2 sequences are LGHDT and YNNKEL (reference sequence). CDR3 in DNA: TGTGCCAGCAGCCAGCAGTCGACAGGGTCGGAGACCCAGTACTTC. Residues: CASSQQSTGSETQYF.

The table lists this clonotype with many counts. The rearrangement joins TRBV28 to TRBJ1-5, with unresolved D. The germline CDR1 and CDR2 sequences are MDHEN and SYDVKM. This CDR3 region has 12 residues. Trimming cost V 2 bases and J 5 bases, with 4 bases left between them. CDR3 sequence reads: CASSLGYQPQHF. The CDR3 DNA reads as TGTGCCAGCAGTTTAGGGTATCAGCCCCAGCATTTT.

This clonotype was picked up a small number of times. This chain connects TRBV6-5 to TRBJ1-3; 10 nucleotides align to TRBD1. The CDR3 extends over 17 amino acids. Germline V lookup: CDR1 MNHEY, CDR2 SVGAGI. V lost 0 bases to trimming and J lost 4 bases; unmatched junction nucleotides: 6. The CDR3 is CASSYSGTGDSGNTIYF. As DNA, the CDR3 is TGTGCCAGCAGTTACTCGGGGACAGGGGACTCAGGAAACACCATATATTTT.

The sample holds a few counts of this clonotype. The chain recombines TRBV3-1 with TRBJ2-3; D not certain. This CDR3 has 14 amino acids. Between the trimmed V and J ends, which lost 4 bases and 4 bases, there was a span of 12 bases. Germline loops: CDR1 LGHDT, CDR2 YNNKEL (reference sequence). For the CDR3, the DNA is TGTGCCAGCAGCCCCTCCCCCCGGGCAGATACGCAGTATTTT. Translation: CASSPSPRADTQYF.

The V call is TRBV5-1, the J call TRBJ1-6; 12 bases are a match to TRBD1. Trimming removed 3 bases from V and 9 bases from J; junction bases left unmatched: 7. Germline V CDR1 and CDR2: SGHRS, YFSETQ. This CDR3 spans 16 amino acids. CDR3 DNA sequence: TGCGCCAGCAGCTCAGCGGGACAGGGGGCAGGTTCACCCCTCCACTTT. Its protein is CASSSAGQGAGSPLHF.

V and J are TRBV7-9 and TRBJ1-2, with TRBD1 matching over 7 bases. Per the germline V gene, CDR1 is SEHNR and CDR2 is FQNEAQ (reference sequence). J gave up 4 bases and V 2 bases, and 7 bases lay outside the gene matches. The CDR3 spans 15 residues. In DNA form, the CDR3 reads TGTGCCAGCAGCTTACGACAGGGTTCCGTCTATGGCTACACCTTC. This encodes CASSLRQGSVYGYTF.

This clonotype was detected a few times. The V call is TRBV5-1, the J call TRBJ1-6; 8 bases align to TRBD1. The CDR3 is 13 residues long. V was pared by 7 bases and J by 10 bases, with 7 bases of the junction left unmatched. Germline V CDR1 and CDR2: SGHRS, YFSETQ. CDR3 nucleotides: TGCGCCAGCCGTGAGACAGGGGAGTCACCCCTCCACTTT. Its protein is CASRETGESPLHF.

The J gene is TRBJ2-1, the V gene TRBV7-9, with TRBD1 as a possible D gene (6 bases). Germline V gene lookup returns CDR1 SEHNR and CDR2 FQNEAQ (reference sequence). The CDR3 extends over 14 amino acids. V gave up 5 bases and J gave up 2 bases, with 10 bases separating them. Here the CDR3 DNA reads TGTGCCAGCAGCCCCGGGACACCCTACAATGAGCAGTTCTTC. It codes for CASSPGTPYNEQFF.

A few counts support this clonotype. The chain employs TRBV20-1 and TRBJ2-7; 11 bases line up with TRBD2. CDR1 and CDR2 from the germline V gene are DFQATT and SNEGSKA (reference sequence). J was trimmed by 6 bases and V by 6 bases; bases with no gene match: 16. The CDR3 is 16 amino acids. The CDR3 sequence: CSARKLAGAYMGEQYF. For the CDR3, the DNA is TGCAGTGCGCGTAAACTAGCGGGAGCGTATATGGGCGAGCAGTACTTC.

This clonotype was counted ten times or more. CDR3 in amino acids: CASSLSRVSYEQYF. The DNA for the CDR3 is TGCGCCAGCAGCTTGAGCAGGGTTTCCTACGAGCAGTACTTC. The rearrangement links TRBV5-1 to TRBJ2-7, with D possibly TRBD1 on 5 matching bases. CDR1 SGHRS and CDR2 YFSETQ come from the germline V gene. V shed 1 base and J shed 1 base, with 9 bases lying between them. CDR3 length: 14 amino acids.

This clonotype came up a few times. The chain uses TRBV12-5 and TRBJ2-1; 7 bases align to TRBD1. V dropped 1 base and J dropped 4; count of bases not matched to a gene: 4. The CDR3 is 15 residues long. Germline CDR1 reads LGHNT; CDR2 reads FRNRAP. This CDR3 is CASGLGGTVYNEQFF. The CDR3 nucleotides read TGTGCTAGTGGTTTGGGGGGGACAGTGTACAATGAGCAGTTCTTC.